These 10 T cell receptor beta chains originate from one sample sequenced in a study of cytomegalovirus exposure and HLA in healthy donors. The PCR contained 60 Vbeta and 13 Jbeta primers. Assay used: immunoSEQ multiplex PCR; TCRdb lists only in-frame clones, some missing. The sample contains about 250,000 clones, about 80% of which appear only once. Sequencing used PBMCs. The receptor source for this set is a girl aged 2 to 9 in good health and CMV-seronegative.

V gene TRBV28 combines with J gene TRBJ1-3, with a tentative D call TRBD1 (6 bases). The germline V gene encodes CDR1 MDHEN and CDR2 SYDVKM. This CDR3 has 17 amino acids. V dropped 2 bases and J dropped 2 bases, with 16 bases sitting between them. Here the CDR3 reads CASSLPNAGVTGNTIYF. In DNA, the CDR3 is TGTGCCAGCAGTTTACCTAATGCAGGGGTCACTGGAAACACCATATATTTT.

The rearrangement joins TRBV19 to TRBJ2-1; 10 bases agree with TRBD2. The CDR3 is 15 amino acids. Looked up from germline, CDR1 is LNHDA and CDR2 is SQIVND (reference sequence). J was trimmed by 4 bases and V by 6 bases; bases with no gene match: 6. In nucleotides, the CDR3 is TGTGCCAGTAGCAAAACTAGCGGGACTTACAATGAGCAGTTCTTC. Translating it yields CASSKTSGTYNEQFF.

This rearrangement joins TRBV15 to TRBJ1-6; D is possibly TRBD1 (6 bases). The ends were cut back, 0 bases at V and 10 bases at J, with 10 bases in the middle. Germline V gene lookup returns CDR1 LNHNV and CDR2 YYDKDF (reference sequence). This CDR3 spans 14 amino acids. The CDR3 region has the DNA TGTGCCACCAGCAGAGACAGGGGAGGGTCACCCCTCCACTTT. Residues: CATSRDRGGSPLHF. The variable domain in full, completed from reference TRBV15 and TRBJ1-6, reads DAMVIQNPRYQVTQFGKPVTLSCSQTLNHNVMYWYQQKSSQAPKLLFHYYDKDFNNEADTPDNFQSRRPNTSFCFLDIRSPGLGDTAMYLCATSRDRGGSPLHFGNGTRLTVT.

CDR3 DNA sequence: TGCAGCGTTACAGGGACCCTCGATGAGACCCAGTACTTC. Translated, it gives CSVTGTLDETQYF. V and J are TRBV29-1 and TRBJ2-5; perhaps TRBD1 as D (6 bases). This CDR3 is built from 13 residues. Germline V lookup: CDR1 SQVTM, CDR2 ANQGSEA. V was cut by 5 bases and J by 5 bases, with 15 bases left in between.

The V gene is TRBV30, the J gene TRBJ2-7; no clear D. The CDR3 consists of 12 residues. In germline, CDR1 is GTSNPN, CDR2 SVGIG (reference sequence). V dropped 2 bases and J dropped 6 bases, with 11 bases sitting between them. CDR3 DNA sequence: TGTGCCTGGAGTACTACACCGGTCGAGCAGTACTTC. Protein product: CAWSTTPVEQYF.

This chain joins TRBV15 and TRBJ2-1; 9 bases are a match to TRBD2. Per germline, CDR1 LNHNV and CDR2 YYDKDF (reference sequence). The V gene end was trimmed by 1 base and the J gene end by 9 bases; junction bases not matched to a gene: 13. This CDR3 is 17 amino acids long. CDR3 sequence: CATSRGLWRGGRSEQFF. CDR3 nucleotide sequence: TGTGCCACCAGCAGAGGACTATGGCGGGGGGGCCGTAGTGAGCAGTTCTTC.

CDR3 bases: TGTGCCAGCAGCCAAAAAACCGGGACAGGGCCTATTGAGACCCAGTACTTC. As protein: CASSQKTGTGPIETQYF. The rearrangement uses TRBV4-2 and TRBJ2-5; 9 nucleotides line up with TRBD1. The CDR3 covers 17 residues. CDR1 and CDR2 from the germline V gene are LGHNA and YNFKEQ. Trimming removed 2 bases from V and 5 bases from J; junction bases left unmatched: 12.

The chain carries TRBV6-6 and TRBJ2-7, with TRBD1 matching 8 bases. The CDR3 is 14 amino acids. V lost 6 bases and J lost 2; bases outside the gene matches: 6. Germline V lookup: CDR1 MNHNY, CDR2 SVGAGI (reference sequence). The CDR3 bases are TGTGCCAGCAGCTCGGACAGGGCCCCCTACGAGCAGTACTTC. It translates to CASSSDRAPYEQYF.

The genes are TRBV18 and TRBJ2-7; 8 bases match TRBD2. The CDR3 is 16 residues long. The trim removed 6 bases at V and 1 base at J, leaving 11 bases unmatched. Germline CDR1 KGHSH, CDR2 LQKENI. The CDR3 reads CASSADFQRGSYEQYF. The CDR3 DNA sequence: TGTGCCAGCTCCGCCGATTTCCAGCGGGGGTCCTACGAGCAGTACTTC.

This clone has a single count. The V and J genes are TRBV7-9 and TRBJ2-1, with D possibly matching TRBD2 (5 bases). This CDR3 contains 13 residues. The V and J ends lost 5 bases and 6 bases respectively, with 11 bases between them. Germline V CDR1 and CDR2: SEHNR, FQNEAQ (reference sequence). In nucleotides, the CDR3 is TGTGCCAGCAGCATTCTTACTAGCAATGAGCAGTTCTTC. Amino acids: CASSILTSNEQFF.